This TCR beta chain originates from a study of T cells in Graves' hyperthyroidism and ophthalmopathy. TCR beta CDR3 sequences were amplified from RNA transcripts. The HTBI primer set drove a first-round RT-PCR of the TCR CDR3. TCRdb ran MiXCR on the multiplex PCR reads and lists one entry per CDR3 protein. Of more than 350,000 distinct CDR3 sequences listed, approximately 16% were seen once; the top ten hold under 25%. Ten or more counts support this clonotype. V gave up 5 bases and J gave up 0 bases, with 11 bases separating them. The CDR3 runs 15 residues. The sample comprised blood. This TCR came from a woman aged 55-69 years with Graves' ophthalmopathy. The rearrangement joins TRBV12-3 or TRBV12-4 to TRBJ2-1; no firm D call. This chain's CDR3 is CASSATVSSYNEQFF. The CDR3, as DNA: TGTGCCAGCAGTGCCACGGTGAGCTCCTACAATGAGCAGTTCTTC.